These 10 T cell receptor beta chains share one sample of origin, sequenced in a study of T-cell reconstitution after alpha-beta-depleted transplantation in children (dated by TCRdb to about 2016). Interpreted using the paper, the treatment or condition label stands for: allogeneic hematopoietic cell transplantation with graft depleted of TCRalphabeta T cells and CD19 B cells. The receptor library was made with PCR. Sequencing relied on an Illumina HiSeq 2500. To normalize quantification of the TCRbeta repertoire, the TCR libraries were built with molecular barcoding that relied on unique molecular identifiers. TCRdb handled the public reads itself, with Q25 trimming in fastp and clone calling in MiXCR, and kept productive beta chains. Every entry covers one CDR3 protein and lists the most common genes and DNA from its rows. The sample includes over 150,000 distinct CDR3 sequences, with over 8.5% observed a single time. The ten largest clonotypes hold under 15% of the sample.

This material consisted of PBMCs, taken before TCRalphabeta/CD19-depleted stem cell transplant. The receptors derive from a boy under 10 years old with acute myeloid leukemia, due to receive a stem cell transplant.

This clonotype was observed many times. V gene TRBV12-3 or TRBV12-4 combines with J gene TRBJ1-5; D possibly corresponds to TRBD1 (6 bases). Trimming took 6 bases from V and 0 from J, leaving 12 bases between them. The CDR3 contains 15 residues. The CDR3: CASRTTGHSNQPQHF. The CDR3 nucleotides read TGTGCCAGCAGAACGACAGGACATAGCAATCAGCCCCAGCATTTT.

The table lists this clonotype with many counts. The V gene is TRBV4-1, the J gene TRBJ2-3; D might be TRBD1 (6 bases). Germline CDR1 MGHRA, CDR2 YSYEKL. This CDR3 is built from 14 residues. V was trimmed by 6 bases and J by 4 bases, leaving 14 bases between them. CDR3: CASRSKTGADTQYF. Here the CDR3 DNA reads TGCGCCAGCAGGTCCAAGACAGGAGCAGATACGCAGTATTTT.

This clonotype was seen many times. The chain recombines TRBV20-1 with TRBJ2-3, with TRBD2 matching over 10 bases. V trimming: 6 bases; J trimming: 6 bases; junction bases outside the gene matches: 9. CDR3 length: 14 residues. Germline lookup yields CDR1 DFQATT and CDR2 SNEGSKA (reference sequence). This CDR3 reads CSAESGRAVDTQYF. DNA of the CDR3: TGCAGTGCCGAAAGCGGGAGGGCCGTTGATACGCAGTATTTT.

This clonotype was seen at least ten times. V is TRBV30 and J is TRBJ2-7; D gene uncertain. Germline V gene lookup returns CDR1 GTSNPN and CDR2 SVGIG (reference sequence). The CDR3 runs to 12 residues. V dropped 2 bases and J dropped 5 bases, with 10 bases sitting between them. The CDR3: CAWSLGFHEQYV. The CDR3 nucleotides read TGTGCCTGGAGTTTAGGGTTCCACGAGCAGTACGTC.

This clonotype was observed at least ten times. This sequence joins TRBV2 and TRBJ2-1; TRBD2 matches 7 bases. V shed 2 bases and J 9 bases; nucleotides not matched to a gene: 10. Germline CDR1 is SNHLY and CDR2 is FYNNEI. The CDR3 totals 15 residues. The CDR3 DNA reads TGTGCCAGCAGTGAATACGGCGGGAGCTCGATTGAGCAGTTCTTC. It translates to CASSEYGGSSIEQFF.

This clonotype was detected many times. The chain is built from TRBV30 and TRBJ1-1; a weak D match, TRBD1 (6 bases). V lost 0 bases to trimming and J lost 4 bases, with 9 bases between them. Germline V lookup: CDR1 GTSNPN, CDR2 SVGIG (reference sequence). This CDR3 is built from 13 residues. CDR3 coding DNA: TGTGCCTGGAGTGTCACAGGGTTCACTGAAGCTTTCTTT. It translates to CAWSVTGFTEAFF.

As concerns this clonotype: A much more abundant neighbour one base away suggests this may be a read error. The chain links TRBV3-1 to TRBJ2-1; D is possibly TRBD1 or TRBD2 (5 bases each). Trimming cost V 8 bases and J 9 bases, with 14 bases left between them. Germline V gene data show CDR1 as LGHDT and CDR2 as YNNKEL (reference sequence). The CDR3 is made up of 12 amino acids. CDR3 in DNA: TGTGCCAGCGGGACCTATTGGATTGAGCAGTTCTTC. Protein product: CASGTYWIEQFF.

This clonotype was seen many times. The chain uses TRBV20-1 and TRBJ2-1; TRBD2 matches 13 bases. Germline V lookup: CDR1 DFQATT, CDR2 SNEGSKA (reference sequence). V trimming: 3 bases; J trimming: 8 bases; junction bases outside the gene matches: 22. The CDR3 spans 20 residues. The CDR3 DNA sequence: TGCAGTGCTAGCGGTGAGACTTCGGGGTATGGACTAGCGGGAGTTGATGAGCAGTTCTTC. It encodes CSASGETSGYGLAGVDEQFF.

There are many counts of this clonotype. The rearrangement uses TRBV9 and TRBJ2-3; D is perhaps TRBD1 (6 bases). The ends were cut back, 2 bases at V and 2 bases at J, with 12 bases in the middle. Germline V CDR1 and CDR2: SGDLS, YYNGEE. The CDR3 loop spans 15 amino acids. The CDR3 loop is CASSVRGGATDTQYF. The CDR3 DNA sequence: TGTGCCAGCAGCGTGAGAGGGGGTGCCACAGATACGCAGTATTTT.

This clonotype occurred many times. The chain carries TRBV14 and TRBJ2-1; TRBD1 matches at 9 bases. The V segment lost 4 bases and the J segment 6 bases; nucleotides outside the gene matches: 10. Germline-derived CDR1 and CDR2 are SGHDN and FVKESK. The CDR3 length is 16 residues. The CDR3 region is CASSPPGQGSLNEQFF. Here the CDR3 DNA reads TGTGCCAGCAGCCCGCCGGGACAGGGTTCCCTCAATGAGCAGTTCTTC.